Included here is one TCR beta chain sequence, with context. This receptor's antigen is unknown. One base away there is no much larger clone; base qualities are not given. This entry is derived from a study of blood T cell repertoires in COVID-19 (dated by TCRdb to the early 2020s). Turning to the overall study: Samples from collaborators originated in the United States, Italy and Spain and spanned both the acute and convalescent phases of COVID-19. The dataset comprised deeply sampled blood TCRbeta repertoires from subjects exposed to, actively infected with, or recovered from COVID-19. A de-identified subject ID, COVID-19 status, age in years and sex were almost always included in the sample metadata. The prospective study material was composed of cDNA or gDNA derived from T cells, B-cell-depleted T cells, or PBMCs. HLA class I and class II types, where available, came from metadata supplied by the sample provider rather than from assay-based typing. Samples were obtained from the ongoing ImmuneRACE study (first 160 participants) and from over 1,000 subjects provided by 6 global collaborators. The repertoires were released in a freely available public database intended as a resource for research on the immune response to SARS-CoV-2. Points the paper makes about the study in general: How much clinical and demographic metadata was included differed by source and by participant, and the metadata was provided uncurated.

TCRbeta CDR3 regions were amplified from genomic DNA by means of the immunoSEQ Assay, a bias-controlled multiplex PCR. Per the source publication's procedure: Within the assay, amplification of reference gene primers was used to estimate how many nucleated cells each sample contained. To quantify the absolute abundance of each unique TCRbeta CDR3 rearrangement, sequence reads were collapsed and filtered. Productive Simpson clonality was computed per sample as the square root of Simpson's diversity index over productive rearrangements. TCRdb re-hosts the immuneACCESS table, in-frame sequences only. Its copies lack some clones; in the studies checked, an unresolved V gene accounts for under half of them, and the cause for the rest is not known. That table furnishes V, J and clone size, whereas the DNA furnished D and trimming. For this sample there are fewer than 200,000 clones; about 80% appear just once. Of the sample, 8.4% is held by the ten largest clones.

After removal of 4 bases from V and 0 bases from J, the junction retains 12 bases not matched to a gene. The CDR3, from cysteine to phenylalanine, totals 20 residues. Kept here is only the CDR3 DNA, which spans 60 bases and is read in frame from base 1. CDR1 and CDR2, looked up from the germline V gene, are MNHEY and SVGEGT. Whole blood was collected in K2EDTA tubes by collaborating institutions according to the institutions' own protocols. For TCRbeta analysis, collaborator samples were shipped as frozen whole blood, as isolated PBMCs, or as DNA extracted from either sample type. The clonotype was recovered from a woman between 65 and 79 years old with acute or convalescent COVID-19. Sequenced: peripheral blood. The chain links TRBV6-2 or TRBV6-3 with TRBJ2-1; 13 bases in between match TRBD2. The sequenced DNA is TGTGCCAGCAGTTCCCGCTGGGGACTAGCGGGGACAAGCTCCTACAATGAGCAGTTCTTC. This is translated as CASSSRWGLAGTSSYNEQFF.